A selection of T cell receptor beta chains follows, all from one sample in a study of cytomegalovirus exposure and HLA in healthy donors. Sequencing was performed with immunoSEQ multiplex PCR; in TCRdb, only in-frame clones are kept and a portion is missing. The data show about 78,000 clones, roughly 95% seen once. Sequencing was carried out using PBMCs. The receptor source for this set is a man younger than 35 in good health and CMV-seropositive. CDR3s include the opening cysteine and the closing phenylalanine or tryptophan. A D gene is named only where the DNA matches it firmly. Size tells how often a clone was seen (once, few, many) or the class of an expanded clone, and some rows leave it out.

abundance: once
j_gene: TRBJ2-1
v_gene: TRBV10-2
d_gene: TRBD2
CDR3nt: TGCGCCAGCAGTTACCTAGCGGGTAATTTCAATGAGCAGTTCTTC
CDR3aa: CASSYLAGNFNEQFF

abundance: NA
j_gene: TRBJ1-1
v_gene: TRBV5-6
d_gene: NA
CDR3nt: TGTGCCAGCAGCTTGAACAGGCTAGGGACTGAAGCTTTCTTT
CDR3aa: CASSLNRLGTEAFF

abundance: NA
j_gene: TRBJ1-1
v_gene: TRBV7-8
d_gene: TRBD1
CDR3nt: TGTGCCAGCAGCCCATACAGGGGGTTCACTGAAGCTTTCTTT
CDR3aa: CASSPYRGFTEAFF

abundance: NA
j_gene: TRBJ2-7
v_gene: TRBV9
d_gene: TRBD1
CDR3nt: TGTGCCAGCAGCGTAGGGGGGACAGGGATCTACGAGCAGTACTTC
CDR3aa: CASSVGGTGIYEQYF

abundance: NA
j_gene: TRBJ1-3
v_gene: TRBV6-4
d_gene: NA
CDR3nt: TGTGCCAGGGGGAGCTCTGGAAACACCATATATTTT
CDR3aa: CARGSSGNTIYF

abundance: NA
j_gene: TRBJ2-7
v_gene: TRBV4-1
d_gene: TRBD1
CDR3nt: TGCGCCAGCAGCCAAACACCCGGGACAGGGTACTACGAGCAGTACTTC
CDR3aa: CASSQTPGTGYYEQYF

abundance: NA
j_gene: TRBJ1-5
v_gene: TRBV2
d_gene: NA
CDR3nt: TGTGCCAGCAGACAGGATAGCAATCAGCCCCAGCATTTT
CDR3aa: CASRQDSNQPQHF

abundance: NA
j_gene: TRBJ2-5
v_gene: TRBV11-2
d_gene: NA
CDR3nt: TGTGCCAGCAGCTCTCAGGGTAGCGGCCAAGAGACCCAGTACTTC
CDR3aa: CASSSQGSGQETQYF

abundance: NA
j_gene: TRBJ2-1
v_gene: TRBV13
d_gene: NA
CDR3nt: TGTGCCAGCAGCCACAGGGGACTCTCCTACAATGAGCAGTTCTTC
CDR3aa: CASSHRGLSYNEQFF

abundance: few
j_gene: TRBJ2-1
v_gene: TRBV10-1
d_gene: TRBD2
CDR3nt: TGCGCCAGCAGTGCTCCGGGACTAGCGGCTTCTGAGCAGTTCTTC
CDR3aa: CASSAPGLAASEQFF

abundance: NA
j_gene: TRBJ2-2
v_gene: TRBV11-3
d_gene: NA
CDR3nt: TGTGCCAGCAGCCCACGGGGAGGGGGCACCGGGGAGCTGTTTTTT
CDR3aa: CASSPRGGGTGELFF

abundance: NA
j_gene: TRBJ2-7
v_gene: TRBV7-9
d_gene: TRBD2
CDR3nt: TGTGCCAGCAGCTCCGGGACTAGCGGGAGAGGGGGGAACGAGCAGTACTTC
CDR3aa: CASSSGTSGRGGNEQYF

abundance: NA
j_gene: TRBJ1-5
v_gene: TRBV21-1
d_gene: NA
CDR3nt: TGTGCCAGCACACCGTTGACCGGGACAACAAGCAATCAGCCCCAGCATTTT
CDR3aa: CASTPLTGTTSNQPQHF

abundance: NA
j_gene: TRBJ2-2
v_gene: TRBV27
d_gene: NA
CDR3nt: TGTGCCAGCAGTCACAGTCCCACCGGGGAGCTGTTTTTT
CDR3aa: CASSHSPTGELFF

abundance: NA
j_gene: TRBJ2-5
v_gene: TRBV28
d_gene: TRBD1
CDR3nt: TGTGCCAGCAGTACCGGGGCTGGACAGGGATTGGTGGAGACCCAGTACTTC
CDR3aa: CASSTGAGQGLVETQYF

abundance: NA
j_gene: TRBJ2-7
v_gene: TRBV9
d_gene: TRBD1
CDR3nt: TGTGCCAGCAGCGTGGGGGACAGTCTCCACGAGCAGTACTTC
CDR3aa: CASSVGDSLHEQYF

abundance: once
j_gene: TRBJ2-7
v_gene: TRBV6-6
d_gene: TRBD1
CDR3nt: TGTGCCAGCAGTCTCCAGGACAGGGGGCTTTACGAGCAGTACTTC
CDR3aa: CASSLQDRGLYEQYF

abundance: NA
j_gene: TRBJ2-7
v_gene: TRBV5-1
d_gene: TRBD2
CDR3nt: TGCGCCAGCAGCCCGGGCTCGCGGGAGACACTCTACGAGCAGTACTTC
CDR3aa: CASSPGSRETLYEQYF

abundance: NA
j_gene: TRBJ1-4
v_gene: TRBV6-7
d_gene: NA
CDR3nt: TGTGCCAGAAACCCTCTGGGCCGGGAAAAGGGGGACACTAATGAAAAACTGTTTTTT
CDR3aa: CARNPLGREKGDTNEKLFF

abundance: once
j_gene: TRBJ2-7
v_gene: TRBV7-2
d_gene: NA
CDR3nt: TGTGCCAGCAGACAGACAGGCGGCTCCTACGAGCAGTACTTC
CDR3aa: CASRQTGGSYEQYF

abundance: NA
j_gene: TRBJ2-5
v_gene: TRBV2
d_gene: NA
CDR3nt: TGTGCCAGCTTGACCGGGGAGACCCAGTACTTC
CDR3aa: CASLTGETQYF

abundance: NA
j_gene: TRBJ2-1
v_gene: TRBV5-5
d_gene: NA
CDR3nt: TGTGCCAGCAGCTGGAGGGTCGAGGGCTCCTACAATGAGCAGTTCTTC
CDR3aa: CASSWRVEGSYNEQFF

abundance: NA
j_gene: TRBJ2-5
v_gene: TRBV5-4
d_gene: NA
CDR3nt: TGTGCCAGCAGCTTGGTTCTCGGGGAGACCCAGTACTTC
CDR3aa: CASSLVLGETQYF

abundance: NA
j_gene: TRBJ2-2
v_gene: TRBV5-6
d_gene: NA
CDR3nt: TGTGCCAGCAGCTCAGATGACAAGCCCGGGGAGCTGTTTTTT
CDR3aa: CASSSDDKPGELFF

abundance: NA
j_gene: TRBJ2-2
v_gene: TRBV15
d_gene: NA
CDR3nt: TGTGCCACCAGCGGGCAGACGAACACCGGGGAGCTGTTTTTT
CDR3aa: CATSGQTNTGELFF

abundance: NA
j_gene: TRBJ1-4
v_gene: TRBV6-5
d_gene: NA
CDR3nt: TGTGCCAGCAGCCTGGACAGAGAAAAACTGTTTTTT
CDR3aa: CASSLDREKLFF

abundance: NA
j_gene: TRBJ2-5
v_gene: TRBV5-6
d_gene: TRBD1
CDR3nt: TGTGCCAGCAGCTTAAGGACAGGGGTAGAGACCCAGTACTTC
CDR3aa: CASSLRTGVETQYF

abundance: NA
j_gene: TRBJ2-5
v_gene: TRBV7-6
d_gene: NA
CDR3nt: TGTGCCAGCAGCCCCCGGGGGGCGGGGGAGACCCAGTACTTC
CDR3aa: CASSPRGAGETQYF

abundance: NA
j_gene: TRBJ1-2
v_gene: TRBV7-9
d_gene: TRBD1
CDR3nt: TGTGCCAGCAGCACCGACCGGGACAGGCCCTTCTATGGCTACACCTTC
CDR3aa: CASSTDRDRPFYGYTF

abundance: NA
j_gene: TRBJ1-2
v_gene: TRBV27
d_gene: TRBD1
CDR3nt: TGTGCCAGCAGCTCCGGGACAGGGTTCGGGGGCTACACCTTC
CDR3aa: CASSSGTGFGGYTF

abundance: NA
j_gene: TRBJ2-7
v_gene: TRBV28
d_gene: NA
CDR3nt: TGTGCCAGCAAAAAGGGGGGGTACGAGCAGTACTTC
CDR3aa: CASKKGGYEQYF

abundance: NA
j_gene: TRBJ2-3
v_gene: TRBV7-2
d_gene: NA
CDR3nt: TGTGCCAGCAGCTTGCGGGTTTCGACAGATACGCAGTATTTT
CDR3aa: CASSLRVSTDTQYF

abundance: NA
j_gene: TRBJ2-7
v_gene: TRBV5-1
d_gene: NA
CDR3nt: TGCGCCAGCAGCCCCTACGGACAGGAGCAGTACTTC
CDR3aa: CASSPYGQEQYF

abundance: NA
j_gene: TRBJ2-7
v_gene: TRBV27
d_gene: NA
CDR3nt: TGTGCCAGCAGCATAGGGCAGGGTGACGAGCAGTACTTC
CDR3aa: CASSIGQGDEQYF

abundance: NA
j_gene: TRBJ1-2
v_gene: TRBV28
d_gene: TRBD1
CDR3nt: TGTGCCAGCAGTCTTGGACAGGGGTATGGCTACACCTTC
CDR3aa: CASSLGQGYGYTF

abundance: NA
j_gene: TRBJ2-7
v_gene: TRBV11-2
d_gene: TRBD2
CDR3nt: TGTGCCAGCAGCTTATTACTAGCGGGAGTGGGCGAGCAGTACTTC
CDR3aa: CASSLLLAGVGEQYF

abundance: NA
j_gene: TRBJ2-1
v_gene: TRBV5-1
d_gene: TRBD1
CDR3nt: TGCGCCAGCGGAAGAAACCGGGACAGGGAGGGGAGGCAGTTCTTC
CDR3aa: CASGRNRDREGRQFF

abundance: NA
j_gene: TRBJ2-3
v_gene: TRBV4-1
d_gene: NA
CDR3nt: TGCGCCAGCAGCCCTTTGGAGCGTAGCACAGATACGCAGTATTTT
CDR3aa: CASSPLERSTDTQYF

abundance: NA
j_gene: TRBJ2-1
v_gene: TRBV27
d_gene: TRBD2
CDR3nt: TGTGCCAGCAGTTTATTCGGGAGGGCTTCCTACAATGAGCAGTTCTTC
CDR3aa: CASSLFGRASYNEQFF

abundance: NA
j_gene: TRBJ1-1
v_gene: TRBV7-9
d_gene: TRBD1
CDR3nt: TGTGCCAGCAGCCCTACCCGGACAGGGGGCGGCACTGAAGCTTTCTTT
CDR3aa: CASSPTRTGGGTEAFF

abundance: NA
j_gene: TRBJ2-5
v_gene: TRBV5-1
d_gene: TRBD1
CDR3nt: TGCGCCAGCAGCTTCGGACAGGGGAACGGGGAGACCCAGTACTTC
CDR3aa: CASSFGQGNGETQYF

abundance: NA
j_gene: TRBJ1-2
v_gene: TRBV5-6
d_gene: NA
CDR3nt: TGTGCCAGCAGACTAGGAGGAGACTATGGCTACACCTTC
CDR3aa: CASRLGGDYGYTF

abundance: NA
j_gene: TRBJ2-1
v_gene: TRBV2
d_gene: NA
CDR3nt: TGTGCCAGCAGTGAAGGACTCCGCCGGGAGCAGTTCTTC
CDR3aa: CASSEGLRREQFF

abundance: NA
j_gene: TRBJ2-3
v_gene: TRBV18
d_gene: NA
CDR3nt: TGTGCCAGCTCACCCCCTAGCACAGATACGCAGTATTTT
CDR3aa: CASSPPSTDTQYF

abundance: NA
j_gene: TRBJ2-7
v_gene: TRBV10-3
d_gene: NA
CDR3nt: TGTGCCATCAGTGAGGCCAGGGGGGCTCACGAGCAGTACTTC
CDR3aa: CAISEARGAHEQYF

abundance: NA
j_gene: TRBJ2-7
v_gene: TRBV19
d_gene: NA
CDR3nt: TGTGCCAGTAGTCCAAACTCATACGCGGACGAGCAGTACTTC
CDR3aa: CASSPNSYADEQYF